This T cell receptor beta chain was obtained from a study of T cell repertoires in cytomegalovirus infection. In the study overall: Use of recently identified HLA-C-restricted and well-studied HLA-B-restricted CMV epitopes was part of the study. Carrying CMV and the relevant HLA type showed in public TCR beta signatures.

Study findings and constraints: Pooled public TCR beta family frequency picked out CMV carriers with the relevant HLA. Across the ex vivo response, the dominant clonotypes were HLA-C-restricted CMV-specific TCR beta clonotypes.

The CDR3 totals 17 residues. V was clipped by 4 bases and J by 0 bases; unmatched bases: 6. Germline V gene lookup returns CDR1 MNHNS and CDR2 SASEGT. About this clonotype itself: Its antigen is currently unknown.

TCRdb passed the reads through MiXCR, listing each CDR3 protein once. The repertoire holds about 830,000 distinct CDR3 sequences, with around a third as singletons. This clonotype was sampled from a human donor in good health (CMV status not recorded). Some clones in this sample may be carry-over from other donors' samples. This rearrangement joins TRBV6-1 to TRBJ2-6; 7 bases fit TRBD1. The sample here was cultured CD8+ T cells from PBMCs, taken from culture after CMV antigen stimulation. The CDR3 coding sequence is TGTGCCAGCAGTGGCTGGGACAGCTTCTCTGGGGCCAACGTCCTGACTTTC. Protein sequence: CASSGWDSFSGANVLTF.